The next 5 T cell receptor beta chains were all read from a single sample in a study of tumor-infiltrating lymphocytes in primary liver carcinoma (TCRdb year 2017). TCRdb lists the instrument as Illumina HiSeq 2500. A constant-region primer and ProtoScript II reverse transcriptase were used to reverse-transcribe TCRbeta-specific cDNA from around 480 ng total RNA. TCRbeta libraries were built with three nested multiplex PCR rounds, a slightly modified ARM-PCR procedure. The first two PCR rounds used multiplex TRBV1-TRBV30 forward primers with a Cbeta reverse primer, each for approximately 9 cycles. TCRdb passed the public sequencing reads through fastp at Q25 and MiXCR, retaining productive beta sequences. Each entry is one CDR3 protein sequence, shown with its most common DNA and genes. The sample table contains about 320,000 distinct CDR3 sequences; only one count was recorded for around three fifths of them. In total, the top ten clones hold about 9.4% of the sample.

Blood RNA was extracted from unsorted whole blood using TRIzol reagent, and germline DNA was obtained with the DNeasy Blood & Tissue kit. The sample taken for sequencing was peripheral blood. These receptors were collected from a man in his forties or fifties with primary liver carcinoma and hepatitis B virus infection.

As for this clonotype: A junction boundary mismatches the germline segment, possibly from a read error. The rearrangement joins TRBV11-1 to TRBJ2-7, with D unclear. The CDR3 runs to 15 residues. Germline V gene sequence: CDR1 SGHAT, CDR2 FQDESV (reference sequence). In DNA form, the CDR3 reads TGTGCTAGCAGCCTTGCTACTTACAGCTCCTACGAGCAGTACTTC. This gives the protein CASSLATYSSYEQYF. Variable domain in full (rest from reference TRBV11-1 and TRBJ2-7): EAEVAQSPRYKITEKSQAVAFWCDPISGHATLYWYRQILGQGPELLVQFQDESVVDDSQLPKDRFSAERLKGVDSTLKIQPAELGDSAMYLCASSLATYSSYEQYFGPGTRLTVT.

This clonotype appeared a few times. As the CDR3 is not closed by the conserved phenylalanine or tryptophan, this likely results from a read error. The J gene is TRBJ2-2, the V gene TRBV11-2, with D tentatively TRBD1 or TRBD2 (5 bases each). V was clipped by 1 base and J by 5 bases, with 11 bases between them. The CDR3 extends over 15 amino acids. The V gene's germline CDR1 is SGHAT and CDR2 FQNNGV. CDR3 sequence: CASSLVRGRTGELFL. The CDR3 DNA follows: TGTGCCAGCAGCTTAGTCCGGGGACGGACCGGGGAGCTGTTTTTG.

There are a few counts of this clonotype. The CDR3 is CASASQGREKLFF. As DNA, the CDR3 is TGTGCCAGCGCTTCACAGGGGAGGGAAAAACTGTTTTTT. The chain couples TRBV28 to TRBJ1-4, with TRBD1 matching 7 bases. Trimming at V came to 8 bases and at J to 8 bases, leaving 8 bases not matched to a gene. Germline CDR1 and CDR2: MDHEN and SYDVKM. The CDR3 spans 13 residues.

About this clonotype itself: It may be a read error: a sequence one base away is much more abundant. This chain joins TRBV29-1 and TRBJ2-2; 10 bases line up with TRBD2. The CDR3 consists of 15 residues. Germline CDR1 SQVTM, CDR2 ANQGSEA. The CDR3 DNA sequence: TGCAGCGTTTTGGCGGGACTAGCGATCACCGGGGAGCTGGTTTTT. Its protein product is CSVLAGLAITGELVF.

With regard to this clonotype: Germline and junction disagree at one end, which may indicate a read error. The rearrangement joins TRBV19 to TRBJ1-3, with 7 nucleotides matching TRBD1. The V gene's germline CDR1 is LNHDA and CDR2 SQIVND (reference sequence). The CDR3 has 17 residues. For the CDR3, the DNA is TGTGCCAGCAGTACAGGGGACACCGATTTCTCTGGAAACACCATATATTTT. Translation gives CASSTGDTDFSGNTIYF. The full variable domain, completed using reference TRBV19 and TRBJ1-3, is DGGITQSPKYLFRKEGQNVTLSCEQNLNHDAMYWYRQDPGQGLRLIYYSQIVNDFQKGDIAEGYSVSREKKESFPLTVTSAQKNPTAFYLCASSTGDTDFSGNTIYFGEGSWLTVV.